This T cell receptor (beta chain) was documented in a study of CD8+CD57+ T cells in acquired aplastic anemia. As for the study in general: Sorted cells (CD4+ and CD8+) yielded DNA amounts that averaged approximately 3.2 ug.

The use of genomic DNA as template underpinned the TCR beta VDJ and CDR3 profiling. TCRdb processed the reads anew with MiXCR; each CDR3 protein has one entry. The repertoire includes over 150,000 distinct CDR3 sequences, 47% of them detected once, and approximately 2.9% sits in the top ten. As regards this clonotype: As yet, its antigen is unknown.

CDR1 SGHNT and CDR2 YYREEE come from the germline V gene (reference sequence). There are 17 residues in the CDR3. The V gene end was trimmed by 0 bases and the J gene end by 6 bases; junction bases not matched to a gene: 6. The sequenced patients had an expansion of CD8+CD57+ cells seen by flow cytometry. A severe acquired aplastic anemia diagnosis applied to all patients. Overall study results and limits: Shared by patients and controls, almost 30 CD8+ CDR3s were abundant in patients.

The sample consisted of sorted CD4+, CD8+, or CD8+CD57+ T cells (not recorded which) from PBMCs. This chain connects TRBV5-4 to TRBJ2-3; 14 bases agree with TRBD2. This TCR derives from a human donor with aplastic anemia. The CDR3 DNA follows: TGTGCCAGCAGCTTGGGGGGACTAGCGGGAGCAGCGGATACGCAGTATTTT. Translating it yields CASSLGGLAGAADTQYF.